The 13 T cell receptor beta chains below come from one sample, sequenced in a study of blood T cells in healthy people across ages. Sample-barcoded 5' priming and a J-beta primer mix drove a second PCR of roughly 7 to 11 cycles. TCRdb used MiXCR to reprocess the 5' RACE reads, holding one entry per CDR3 protein. The sample carries roughly 1,300,000 distinct CDR3 sequences, roughly 64% recorded once. Source material: blood. These receptors were collected from a man between 18 and 29 years old in good health.

This chain links TRBV12-3 or TRBV12-4 with TRBJ2-3; 10 bases line up with TRBD2. J was trimmed by 6 bases and V by 3 bases; bases with no gene match: 9. The CDR3 is 16 residues long. CDR3 nucleotides: TGTGCCAGCAGTTTCTTGACTAGCGGGTGGTTTGATACGCAGTATTTT. Translating it yields CASSFLTSGWFDTQYF.

The chain couples TRBV20-1 to TRBJ2-3; the match to TRBD2 covers 7 bases. J was trimmed by 0 bases and V by 5 bases; bases with no gene match: 14. Germline V gives CDR1 DFQATT, CDR2 SNEGSKA (reference sequence). CDR3 length: 17 amino acids. The CDR3 protein is CSASDELTSSSTDTQYF. The CDR3 DNA reads TGCAGTGCTTCCGACGAACTGACTAGCTCTAGCACAGATACGCAGTATTTT.

The chain links TRBV29-1 to TRBJ2-3; D call uncertain. This CDR3 is built from 15 residues. Germline V lookup: CDR1 SQVTM, CDR2 ANQGSEA. Trimming stripped 0 bases from V and 0 bases from J, with 10 bases between. The CDR3 spells CSVEDVTGSTDTQYF. The CDR3 DNA reads as TGCAGCGTTGAAGATGTGACCGGGAGCACAGATACGCAGTATTTT.

This chain joins TRBV11-2 and TRBJ2-7, with 7 bases aligning to TRBD2. Trimming took 5 bases from V and 3 from J; bases not matched to a gene: 13. The germline gives CDR1 SGHAT, CDR2 FQNNGV. The CDR3 contains 16 residues. CDR3 nucleotide sequence: TGTGCCAGCAGCGCGTGGGGAGCGGGGAACATCTACGAGCAGTACTTC. Residues: CASSAWGAGNIYEQYF.

The chain couples TRBV7-6 to TRBJ2-3; 8 nucleotides agree with TRBD2. This CDR3 contains 14 residues. In germline, CDR1 is SGHVS, CDR2 FNYEAQ. The ends lost 11 bases at V and 4 bases at J; junction bases unmatched: 11. In DNA, the CDR3 is TGTGCCGTCTCACGGGGGGGCTCGGCAGATACGCAGTATTTT. Its protein is CAVSRGGSADTQYF.

This chain joins TRBV2 and TRBJ2-1, with TRBD1 as a possible D gene (5 bases). Germline V gives CDR1 SNHLY, CDR2 FYNNEI. V gave up 3 bases and J gave up 8 bases, with 11 bases separating them. The CDR3 is made up of 13 amino acids. In nucleotides, the CDR3 is TGTGCCAGCAGTGATCTCAGGGAATATGAGCAGTTCTTC. Residues: CASSDLREYEQFF.

Only a few counts were recorded for this clonotype. The J gene is TRBJ2-4, the V gene TRBV5-5; possible D gene TRBD1, 5 bases. The CDR3 totals 16 residues. V dropped 2 bases and J dropped 0 bases, with 12 bases sitting between them. Germline assignment: CDR1 SGHKS and CDR2 YYEKEE (reference sequence). The CDR3 reads CASSFVGARAKNIQYF. DNA of the CDR3: TGTGCCAGCAGCTTTGTAGGGGCGCGAGCCAAAAACATTCAGTACTTC.

This clonotype has just a few counts. The chain employs TRBV20-1 and TRBJ2-1; 8 nucleotides match TRBD1. Germline V gives CDR1 DFQATT, CDR2 SNEGSKA (reference sequence). Trimming cost V 3 bases and J 9 bases; bases outside gene matches: 1. This CDR3 contains 11 residues. CDR3 DNA sequence: TGCAGTGCTAGTCAGGGGGCTGAGCAGTTCTTC. Its protein is CSASQGAEQFF.

The chain employs TRBV6-1 and TRBJ2-4; maybe TRBD2 (5 bases). The CDR3 sequence is 15 residues long. V was shortened by 8 bases and J by 8 bases, with 22 bases between the two germline ends. Germline CDR1 reads MNHNS; CDR2 reads SASEGT. CDR3 in amino acids: CASGSSPGRADIQYF. CDR3 nucleotide sequence: TGTGCCAGCGGGTCTTCCCCGGGAAGGGCGGACATTCAGTACTTC.

The V gene is TRBV6-2 or TRBV6-3, the J gene TRBJ2-3; 7 bases are shared with TRBD2. Germline CDR1 MNHEY, CDR2 SVGEGT. The CDR3 is made up of 15 amino acids. J gave up 2 bases and V 2 bases, and 4 bases lay outside the gene matches. In DNA, the CDR3 is TGTGCCAGCAGTTACCTCCAGCGGGACACAGATACGCAGTATTTT. Translating it yields CASSYLQRDTDTQYF.

V is TRBV6-5 and J is TRBJ1-6; no reliable D call. CDR1 and CDR2 (germline): MNHEY, SVGAGI. The CDR3 loop spans 17 amino acids. The ends were cut back, 2 bases at V and 11 bases at J, with 22 bases in the middle. The CDR3 loop reads CASSYNWRITHLAPLHF. The CDR3 DNA reads as TGTGCCAGCAGTTACAATTGGCGAATAACGCATTTGGCACCCCTCCACTTT.

The rearrangement joins TRBV18 to TRBJ2-6; D perhaps matches TRBD2 (5 bases). The CDR3 is 20 residues long. With 0 bases removed from V and 0 bases from J, the gap between germline ends came to 18 bases. Germline lookup yields CDR1 KGHSH and CDR2 LQKENI. The CDR3 DNA reads TGTGCCAGCTCACCACCGGGTGAGGACTCTCTAAACTCTGGGGCCAACGTCCTGACTTTC. Protein product: CASSPPGEDSLNSGANVLTF.

This chain connects TRBV5-1 to TRBJ1-2, with 8 bases lining up with TRBD1. This CDR3 is 14 amino acids long. The V gene end was trimmed by 4 bases and the J gene end by 6 bases; junction bases not matched to a gene: 8. Germline loops: CDR1 SGHRS, CDR2 YFSETQ. The CDR3 sequence: CASSLQGVKHGYTF. The CDR3 DNA is TGCGCCAGCAGCCTACAGGGGGTCAAGCATGGCTACACCTTC. The whole variable domain, filled in from reference TRBV5-1 and TRBJ1-2, reads KAGVTQTPRYLIKTRGQQVTLSCSPISGHRSVSWYQQTPGQGLQFLFEYFSETQRNKGNFPGRFSGRQFSNSRSEMNVSTLELGDSALYLCASSLQGVKHGYTFGSGTRLTVV.